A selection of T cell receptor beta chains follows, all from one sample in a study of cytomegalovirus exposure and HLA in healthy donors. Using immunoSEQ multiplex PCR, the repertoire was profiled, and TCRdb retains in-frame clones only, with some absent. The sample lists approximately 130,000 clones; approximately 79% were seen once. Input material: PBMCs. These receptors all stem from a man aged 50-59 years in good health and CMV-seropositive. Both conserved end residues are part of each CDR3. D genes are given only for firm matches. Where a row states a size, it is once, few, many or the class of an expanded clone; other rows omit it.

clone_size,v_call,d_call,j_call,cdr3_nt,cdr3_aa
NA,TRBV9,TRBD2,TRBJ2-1,TGTGCCAGCAGCGTAATGGCGGGAGGGCCGAATGAGCAGTTCTTC,CASSVMAGGPNEQFF
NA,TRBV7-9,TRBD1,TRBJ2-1,TGTTCCAGCAGCTCGATCCCGGGACAGGGGCGTAATGAGCAGTTCTTC,CSSSSIPGQGRNEQFF
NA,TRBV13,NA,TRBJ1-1,TGTGCCAGCAGCTTGGGGGGGGCTGGCACTGAAGCTTTCTTT,CASSLGGAGTEAFF
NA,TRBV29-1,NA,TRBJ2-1,TGCAGCGCCACCCCCCCGGGATGGAATGAGCAGTTCTTC,CSATPPGWNEQFF
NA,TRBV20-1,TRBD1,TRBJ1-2,TGCAGTGCCCCCACCCGAGGGACAGCCCCCTTC,CSAPTRGTAPF
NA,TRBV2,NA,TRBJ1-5,TGTGCCAGCAGTGCCCCACAGGGAGGGAGCAATCAGCCCCAGCATTTT,CASSAPQGGSNQPQHF
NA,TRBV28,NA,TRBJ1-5,TGTGCCAGCAGTTTCGGGCAGGGAGGACATCAGCCCCAGCATTTT,CASSFGQGGHQPQHF
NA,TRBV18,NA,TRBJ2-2,TGTGCCAGCTCACCACTATCGCAGGGGAGTGGTACCGGGGAGCTGTTTTTT,CASSPLSQGSGTGELFF
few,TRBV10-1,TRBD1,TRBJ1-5,TGCGCCAGCAGTGAGTCCGGACAGGGCAATCAGCCCCAGCATTTT,CASSESGQGNQPQHF
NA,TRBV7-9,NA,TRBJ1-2,TGTGCCAGCAGCTTAGAACAGGGAAGCTACACCTTC,CASSLEQGSYTF
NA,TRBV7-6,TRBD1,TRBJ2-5,TGTGCCAGCAGCTTAGGAGCGACAGGGGGGGGAGAGACCCAGTACTTC,CASSLGATGGGETQYF
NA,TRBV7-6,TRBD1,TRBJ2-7,TGTGCCAGCAGTTTTGGGACAGGGTCCTACGAGCAGTACTTC,CASSFGTGSYEQYF
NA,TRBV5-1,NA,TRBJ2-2,TGCGCCAGCAGCTTGAGGACAGAGCGGGGCACCGGGGAGCTGTTTTTT,CASSLRTERGTGELFF
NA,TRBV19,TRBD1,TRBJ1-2,TGTGCCTCCCACACAGGGGGCGTCGACTATGGCTACACCTTC,CASHTGGVDYGYTF
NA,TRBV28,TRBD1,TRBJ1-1,TGTGCCAGCAGTTTGGGGTTAGGGCGAGACAGGGGTCTTGAAGCTTTCTTT,CASSLGLGRDRGLEAFF
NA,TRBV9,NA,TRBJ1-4,TGTGCCAGCAGCGGACTCAATGAAAAACTGTTTTTT,CASSGLNEKLFF
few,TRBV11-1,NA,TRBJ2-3,TGTGCCAGCAGCGCAGGGGAAACGCAGTATTTT,CASSAGETQYF
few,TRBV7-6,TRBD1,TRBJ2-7,TGTGCCAGCAGCCCCAGCTCCGCGGGACAGGGTAAGCAGTACTTC,CASSPSSAGQGKQYF
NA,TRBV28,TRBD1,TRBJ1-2,TGTGCCAGCAGTTTAGGTGCAGGGGGCTATGGCTACACCTTC,CASSLGAGGYGYTF
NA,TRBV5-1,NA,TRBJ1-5,TGCGCCAGCAGCTTGGTCGGGGGGCAGGGCAATCAGCCCCAGCATTTT,CASSLVGGQGNQPQHF
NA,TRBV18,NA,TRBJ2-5,TGTGCCAGCTCGGGCGGGGTTGGAGAGACCCAGTACTTC,CASSGGVGETQYF
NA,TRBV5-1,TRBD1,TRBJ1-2,TGCGCCAGCAGCGGGGGGGACAGGGGGACTTCGGGCTACACCTTC,CASSGGDRGTSGYTF
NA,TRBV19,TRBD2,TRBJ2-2,TGTGCCAGTAGTATCCTAGCGGGAGGGCCCAACGGGGAGCTGTTTTTT,CASSILAGGPNGELFF
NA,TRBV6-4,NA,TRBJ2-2,TGTGCCAGCAGTCTTTCAGGGGACAACACCGGGGAGCTGTTTTTT,CASSLSGDNTGELFF
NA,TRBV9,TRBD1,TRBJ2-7,TGTGCCAGCAGCGTAGAAGGACAGGGGGCTTGGGAGCAGTACTTC,CASSVEGQGAWEQYF
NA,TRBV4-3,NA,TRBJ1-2,TGCGCCAGCAGCCAAGATAGGAGGGTTTGGTATGGCTACACCTTC,CASSQDRRVWYGYTF
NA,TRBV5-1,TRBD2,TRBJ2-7,TGCGCCAGCAGCCCGGGACTAGCGGGGATCAACCACGAGCAGTACTTC,CASSPGLAGINHEQYF
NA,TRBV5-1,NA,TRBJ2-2,TGCGCCAGCAGCTTGGCCACTTACACCGGGGAGCTGTTTTTT,CASSLATYTGELFF
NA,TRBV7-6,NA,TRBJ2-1,TGTGCCAGCAGCTTACGAGGGGGCTACAATGAGCAGTTCTTC,CASSLRGGYNEQFF
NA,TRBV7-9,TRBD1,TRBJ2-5,TGTGCCAGCAGCACACGACAGGGGGAGGGCGTCCTACAAGAGACCCAGTACTTC,CASSTRQGEGVLQETQYF
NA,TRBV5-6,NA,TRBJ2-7,TGTGCCAGCAGACTCAATACCTACGAGCAGTACTTC,CASRLNTYEQYF
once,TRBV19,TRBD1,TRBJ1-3,TGTGCCAGCCGGGACAGGGGGCACCGGAGCTCTGGAAACACCATATATTTT,CASRDRGHRSSGNTIYF
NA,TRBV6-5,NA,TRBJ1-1,TGTGCCAGCACTGAGGCGCGGGGGCGAACTGAAGCTTTCTTT,CASTEARGRTEAFF
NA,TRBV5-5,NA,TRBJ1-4,TGTGCCAGCAGCTTGCTAACTAATGAAAAACTGTTTTTT,CASSLLTNEKLFF
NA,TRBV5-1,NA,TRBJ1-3,TGCGCCAGCAGCTTGGTGGGCCAAGGAAACACCATATATTTT,CASSLVGQGNTIYF
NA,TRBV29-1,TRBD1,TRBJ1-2,TGCAGCGTCGGGGGACAGGGGGCTGGCTACACCTTC,CSVGGQGAGYTF
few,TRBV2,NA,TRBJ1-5,TGTGCCAGCAGTGGAAGGGGATCGGGACAAGCGTTAGACCAGCCCCAGCATTTT,CASSGRGSGQALDQPQHF
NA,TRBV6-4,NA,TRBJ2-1,TGTGCCAGCAGTGACTCGAGTCGGGGTGAGCAGTTCTTC,CASSDSSRGEQFF
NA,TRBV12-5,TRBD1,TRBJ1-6,TGTGCTAGTGGTTATGGACAGGGGGCAGACTCACCCCTCCACTTT,CASGYGQGADSPLHF
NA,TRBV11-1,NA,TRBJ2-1,TGTGCCAGCAGCTCTAACTACGGCCGGAGGCAGTTCTTC,CASSSNYGRRQFF
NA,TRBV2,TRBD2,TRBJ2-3,TGTGCCAGCAGCGTTACTAGCGGGAGAACCACAGATACGCAGTATTTT,CASSVTSGRTTDTQYF
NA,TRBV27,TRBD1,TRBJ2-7,TGTGCCAGCAGTCCCCGACAGGGTGGTGCCTACGAGCAGTACTTC,CASSPRQGGAYEQYF
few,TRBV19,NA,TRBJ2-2,TGTGCCAGTACCCCGACAGGATCTTATGGCGGGGAGCTGTTTTTT,CASTPTGSYGGELFF
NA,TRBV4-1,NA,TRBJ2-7,TGCGCCAGCAGCCAAGAATATTCGACGGGCTACGAGCAGTACTTC,CASSQEYSTGYEQYF